Below are 29 T cell receptor beta chains sequenced from a single sample in a study of cytomegalovirus exposure and HLA in healthy donors. PCR used 60 Vbeta primers and 13 Jbeta primers. Data came from immunoSEQ multiplex PCR; TCRdb stores just in-frame clones and leaves some out. The data show about 35,000 clones, less than 85% seen once. The sample was PBMCs. The source is a male donor in good health and CMV-seronegative.

The chain couples TRBV5-8 to TRBJ2-5; no firm D call. The CDR3 is 11 residues long. Trimming removed 6 bases at V and 7 bases at J, with 10 bases between. In germline, CDR1 is SGHTS, CDR2 YDEGEE. CDR3 coding DNA: TGTGCCAGCACCTCAGTAAGGACCCAGTACTTC. This codes for CASTSVRTQYF.

In this sample, this clone turned up a few times. The V call is TRBV5-6, the J call TRBJ2-1; D not resolved. The CDR3 runs 13 residues. CDR1 and CDR2 from the germline V gene are SGHDT and YYEEEE. Trimming cost V 4 bases and J 8 bases, with 13 bases left between them. The CDR3 reads CASSPRPSDEQFF. In nucleotides, the CDR3 is TGTGCCAGCAGCCCGCGTCCGAGTGATGAGCAGTTCTTC.

The chain carries TRBV29-1 and TRBJ2-7; tentatively, D is TRBD2 (6 bases). The CDR3 has 11 residues. Germline assignment: CDR1 SQVTM and CDR2 ANQGSEA. V lost 3 bases to trimming and J lost 6 bases, with 9 bases between them. The CDR3 here is CSVEEGPEQYF. The CDR3 DNA follows: TGCAGCGTTGAGGAGGGCCCCGAGCAGTACTTC.

The J gene is TRBJ1-2, the V gene TRBV10-1; TRBD1 matches 8 bases. In germline, CDR1 is WNHNN, CDR2 SYGVQD (reference sequence). The CDR3 is 13 residues long. Trimming cost V 4 bases and J 6 bases; bases outside gene matches: 4. CDR3 nucleotides: TGCGCCAGCAGTGCAAACAGGGGGGATGGCTACACCTTC. Translated: CASSANRGDGYTF.

On this clone itself: Other DNA sequences in this sample translate to the same CDR3. The chain links TRBV11-1 to TRBJ1-6; the match to TRBD1 covers 7 bases. The CDR3 sequence is 19 residues long. Unmatched junction bases numbered 10, after V lost 2 bases and J lost 0 bases. Germline CDR1 is SGHAT and CDR2 is FQDESV (reference sequence). The CDR3 bases are TGTGCCAGCAGCTTAAAAGGGACAGCTCGGAGCTCCTATAATTCACCCCTCCACTTT. Translating gives CASSLKGTARSSYNSPLHF.

The rearrangement uses TRBV5-1 and TRBJ1-1; D might be TRBD1 (5 bases). Trimming shortened V by 4 bases and J by 4 bases, and 11 bases separated the two germline ends. Germline loops: CDR1 SGHRS, CDR2 YFSETQ. The CDR3 length is 13 residues. CDR3 DNA sequence: TGCGCCAGCAGCCGAGACAGACTCACTGAAGCTTTCTTT. It specifies CASSRDRLTEAFF.

The chain carries TRBV7-9 and TRBJ2-1, with 8 bases aligning to TRBD2. The CDR3 has 14 amino acids. Per germline, CDR1 SEHNR and CDR2 FQNEAQ (reference sequence). Trimming took 5 bases from V and 5 from J; bases not matched to a gene: 5. The CDR3: CASSPNSGNNEQFF. As DNA, the CDR3 is TGTGCCAGCAGCCCCAATAGCGGGAACAATGAGCAGTTCTTC.

The chain combines TRBV7-9 with TRBJ2-1; tentative D call: TRBD2 (7 bases). This CDR3 has 15 amino acids. Germline V gene lookup returns CDR1 SEHNR and CDR2 FQNEAQ (reference sequence). V shed 5 bases and J shed 7 bases, with 18 bases lying between them. The CDR3 DNA sequence: TGTGCCAGCAGCCCAGAGGGGGGGGGCAGGAATGAGCAGTTCTTC. Encoded protein: CASSPEGGGRNEQFF. The full variable domain, rest sourced from reference TRBV7-9 and TRBJ2-1, is DTGVSQNPRHKITKRGQNVTFRCDPISEHNRLYWYRQTLGQGPEFLTYFQNEAQLEKSRLLSDRFSAERPKGSFSTLEIQRTEQGDSAMYLCASSPEGGGRNEQFFGPGTRLTVL.

The DNA for the CDR3 is TGTGCCAGCAGCGCCGACAGCGTGATGACCTATGGCTACACCTTC. Protein sequence: CASSADSVMTYGYTF. The rearrangement links TRBV9 to TRBJ1-2; D is possibly TRBD1 (5 bases). The germline gives CDR1 SGDLS, CDR2 YYNGEE. V lost 3 bases and J 4 bases, leaving 16 bases between the germline ends. The CDR3 runs 15 residues.

The chain joins TRBV25-1 to TRBJ2-7; TRBD2 matches 8 bases. The junction had 2 bases not matched to a gene; V was cut back by 6 bases and J by 4 bases. The CDR3 has 12 residues. Per germline, CDR1 MGHDK and CDR2 SYGVNS. The CDR3 sequence is CASSVAGYEQYF. CDR3 nucleotides: TGTGCCAGCAGCGTAGCGGGATACGAGCAGTACTTC.

The chain uses TRBV7-2 and TRBJ1-1; no definite D call. The ends were cut back, 3 bases at V and 1 base at J, with 6 bases in the middle. Germline loops: CDR1 SGHTA, CDR2 FQGNSA. The CDR3 runs 13 residues. CDR3 sequence reads: CASSFAGNTEAFF. CDR3 sequence (DNA): TGTGCCAGCAGCTTCGCGGGGAACACTGAAGCTTTCTTT.

The chain joins TRBV15 to TRBJ2-7; the D gene is possibly TRBD2 (6 bases). This CDR3 region has 15 residues. CDR1 and CDR2 (germline): LNHNV, YYDKDF (reference sequence). V lost 0 bases, J lost 7 bases, and 16 bases lay in between. CDR3 in amino acids: CATSRDLGGAKEQYF. In DNA form, the CDR3 reads TGTGCCACCAGCAGAGATCTTGGCGGGGCCAAGGAGCAGTACTTC. Filled out from reference TRBV15 and TRBJ2-7, the complete variable domain reads DAMVIQNPRYQVTQFGKPVTLSCSQTLNHNVMYWYQQKSSQAPKLLFHYYDKDFNNEADTPDNFQSRRPNTSFCFLDIRSPGLGDTAMYLCATSRDLGGAKEQYFGPGTRLTVT.

The rearrangement joins TRBV5-4 to TRBJ2-1; 7 bases match TRBD1. Germline assignment: CDR1 SGHNT and CDR2 YYREEE (reference sequence). CDR3 size: 13 residues. V was clipped by 4 bases and J by 15 bases; unmatched bases: 13. The CDR3 nucleotides are TGTGCCAGCAGCCCAGAGAACCGGGACAGCCCGTTCTTC. Encoded protein: CASSPENRDSPFF.

This clone was counted between two and nine times. The chain is built from TRBV7-2 and TRBJ2-1; 10 nucleotides line up with TRBD2. Per the germline V gene, CDR1 is SGHTA and CDR2 is FQGNSA. V was pared by 5 bases and J by 6 bases, with 10 bases of the junction left unmatched. This CDR3 has 16 residues. CDR3 in DNA: TGTGCCAGCAGCCCCCCCGGACTAGCGGTCGGCAATGAGCAGTTCTTC. Translation gives CASSPPGLAVGNEQFF.

The V call is TRBV19, the J call TRBJ1-1; the D gene is possibly TRBD1 (6 bases). The germline V and J ends were trimmed by 3 bases and 5 bases, with 13 bases remaining between them. The germline CDR1 and CDR2 sequences are LNHDA and SQIVND (reference sequence). This CDR3 comprises 14 residues. In DNA form, the CDR3 reads TGTGCCAGTAGTATGAATGGGGGGGCTACTGAAGCTTTCTTT. Protein: CASSMNGGATEAFF.

This clone was counted once. The chain combines TRBV15 with TRBJ1-4; D is possibly TRBD1 (5 bases). The CDR3 consists of 14 residues. Trimming pared 0 bases from V and 7 bases from J, leaving 9 bases between. Germline V lookup: CDR1 LNHNV, CDR2 YYDKDF (reference sequence). The chain's CDR3 is CATSRDGGSEKLFF. CDR3 DNA: TGTGCCACCAGCAGAGATGGGGGGTCTGAAAAACTGTTTTTT.

V gene TRBV5-6 combines with J gene TRBJ1-2; 7 bases agree with TRBD1. CDR1 is SGHDT, CDR2 YYEEEE, per germline. This CDR3 region has 16 residues. J was trimmed by 6 bases and V by 4 bases; bases with no gene match: 15. The CDR3: CASSLLDRSDLNGYTF. The CDR3, as DNA: TGTGCCAGCAGCCTCCTGGACAGGTCGGACCTCAATGGCTACACCTTC. Full variable domain (remainder filled in from reference TRBV5-6 and TRBJ1-2): DAGVTQSPTHLIKTRGQQVTLRCSPKSGHDTVSWYQQALGQGPQFIFQYYEEEERQRGNFPDRFSGHQFPNYSSELNVNALLLGDSALYLCASSLLDRSDLNGYTFGSGTRLTVV.

There are a few counts of this clone. This chain links TRBV6-5 with TRBJ1-1; TRBD1 matches at 9 bases. From germline, CDR1 is MNHEY and CDR2 SVGAGI. CDR3 size: 15 residues. Germline trimming cut 1 base from V and 4 bases from J; bases unmatched to any gene: 4. This chain's CDR3 is CASSYWGQGGTEAFF. The CDR3 DNA sequence: TGTGCCAGCAGTTACTGGGGACAGGGAGGCACTGAAGCTTTCTTT.

This sequence joins TRBV12-2 and TRBJ1-5; the DNA was not compared with TRBD1, the D call given in the table. TRBV12-2 counts as a pseudogene. This CDR3 contains 12 residues. Here the CDR3 reads CASRGSNEPQHF. CDR3 DNA sequence: TGTGCAAGTAGGGGGAGCAACGAGCCCCAGCATTTT.

The chain combines TRBV29-1 with TRBJ1-1; D remains ambiguous. The CDR3 has 11 amino acids. V lost 5 bases and J 6 bases, leaving 10 bases between the germline ends. Germline assignment: CDR1 SQVTM and CDR2 ANQGSEA. The DNA of the CDR3 is TGCAGCGTTAGGGAGTCGGCTGAAGCTTTCTTT. The encoded protein is CSVRESAEAFF.

The V and J genes are TRBV27 and TRBJ2-1; possible D gene TRBD2, 5 bases. Germline V gene data show CDR1 as MNHEY and CDR2 as SMNVEV (reference sequence). V was cut by 3 bases and J by 0 bases, with 9 bases left in between. The CDR3 has 15 residues. The CDR3 loop is CASSFAEVSYNEQFF. The CDR3 nucleotides are TGTGCCAGCAGTTTTGCGGAGGTCTCCTACAATGAGCAGTTCTTC.

This clone was counted only a few times. The same CDR3 is also encoded by other DNA sequences in this sample. The rearrangement joins TRBV5-6 to TRBJ2-7; 9 bases are a match to TRBD2. Germline lookup yields CDR1 SGHDT and CDR2 YYEEEE. The CDR3 runs 15 residues. Trimming at V came to 0 bases and at J to 3 bases, leaving 4 bases not matched to a gene. The CDR3 nucleotides are TGTGCCAGCAGCTTGGGGCTAGCGGGGTACTACGAGCAGTACTTC. Translation gives CASSLGLAGYYEQYF.

The chain couples TRBV7-6 to TRBJ2-3, with a possible D match to TRBD2 (7 bases). This CDR3 spans 15 amino acids. Germline lookup yields CDR1 SGHVS and CDR2 FNYEAQ. Between the trimmed V and J ends, which lost 3 bases and 5 bases, there was a span of 15 bases. CDR3 sequence: CASSFTGGGVDTQYF. The CDR3 DNA follows: TGTGCCAGCAGCTTCACGGGCGGGGGCGTAGATACGCAGTATTTT.

V is TRBV6-5 and J is TRBJ2-6; perhaps TRBD2 as D (5 bases). CDR1 MNHEY and CDR2 SVGAGI come from the germline V gene. The V and J ends lost 6 bases and 0 bases respectively, with 9 bases between them. CDR3 length: 15 residues. The CDR3 loop reads CASRPGVSGANVLTF. Here the CDR3 DNA reads TGTGCCAGCAGGCCCGGGGTCTCTGGGGCCAACGTCCTGACTTTC.

V is TRBV27 and J is TRBJ2-1; 15 bases are shared with TRBD2. CDR1 and CDR2 from the germline V gene are MNHEY and SMNVEV (reference sequence). The CDR3 loop spans 19 amino acids. V lost 4 bases, J lost 8 bases, and 15 bases stayed unmatched. CDR3 coding DNA: TGTGCCAGCAGTTCGCAACGGACTAGCGGGAGGGCCCTCAGTGATGAGCAGTTCTTC. This sequence encodes CASSSQRTSGRALSDEQFF.

The rearrangement uses TRBV12-5 and TRBJ1-1; no definite D call. Germline V gene sequence: CDR1 LGHNT, CDR2 FRNRAP. Trimming removed 5 bases from V and 0 bases from J, with 7 bases in between. CDR3 length: 13 residues. In DNA form, the CDR3 reads TGTGCTAGTGGTGCGAGGATGAACACTGAAGCTTTCTTT. Protein product: CASGARMNTEAFF.

The chain uses TRBV6-1 and TRBJ1-5, with D unresolved. Trimming shortened V by 4 bases and J by 3 bases, and 16 bases separated the two germline ends. Germline-derived CDR1 and CDR2 are MNHNS and SASEGT. The CDR3 extends over 16 amino acids. The CDR3, as DNA: TGTGCCAGCAGTGTAAGTAATTCCTATCTCAATCAGCCCCAGCATTTT. Translated: CASSVSNSYLNQPQHF.

V gene TRBV5-1 combines with J gene TRBJ2-3; D unresolved. This CDR3 contains 14 residues. Trimming left V 0 bases short and J 2 bases short, with 7 bases between. Germline V gene lookup returns CDR1 SGHRS and CDR2 YFSETQ. As DNA, the CDR3 is TGCGCCAGCAGCTTGGCAGACTTCACAGATACGCAGTATTTT. Amino acid sequence: CASSLADFTDTQYF.

The V and J genes are TRBV5-4 and TRBJ2-7; TRBD1 is a possible D gene (5 bases). Germline CDR1 and CDR2: SGHNT and YYREEE (reference sequence). The CDR3 sequence is 14 residues long. V shed 0 bases and J shed 2 bases, with 9 bases lying between them. CDR3 amino acids: CASSLGDRPYEQYF. CDR3 bases: TGTGCCAGCAGCTTGGGTGACAGACCCTACGAGCAGTACTTC.